A selection of T cell receptor beta chains follows, all from one sample in a study of T cell responses to AZD1222 COVID-19 vaccine. Assay used: immunoSEQ multiplex PCR; TCRdb lists only in-frame clones, some missing. There are about 76,000 clones in the sample; roughly 80% occur only once, and 25% to 30% lies in the top ten. The material sequenced was peripheral blood, taken 28 days after the second dose of the MenACWY control vaccine. These receptors all come from an adult who received the MenACWY meningococcal vaccine as a control. Both conserved end residues are part of each CDR3. D genes are given only for firm matches. For some rows the clone size is stated as once, few or many, or as a class when expanded; others skip it.

clone_size j_call d_call v_call cdr3_nt cdr3_aa
. TRBJ2-7 . TRBV28 TGTGCCAGCATTCCTAGCGCCTTCCCCTACGAGCAGTACTTC CASIPSAFPYEQYF
few TRBJ2-7 . TRBV30 TGTGCCTGGAGTGTAGGGCTGGGAACGGGAGAGCAGTACTTC CAWSVGLGTGEQYF
. TRBJ2-4 . TRBV28 TGTGCCAGCAAGTTAAGAAACATTCAGTACTTC CASKLRNIQYF
. TRBJ1-4 TRBD1 TRBV7-9 TGTGCCAGCAGGCCAAACAGGGGGACTAATGAAAAACTGTTTTTT CASRPNRGTNEKLFF
. TRBJ1-1 . TRBV30 TGTGCCTGGAGTGTTACACAGAACACTGAAGCTTTCTTT CAWSVTQNTEAFF
few TRBJ2-1 . TRBV5-6 TGTGCCAGCAGCTTGGGCCCCTGGGCCGAGCAGTTCTTC CASSLGPWAEQFF
. TRBJ1-1 . TRBV15 TGTGCCACCAGCAGAGATCCCGCCATGAACACTGAAGCTTTCTTT CATSRDPAMNTEAFF
. TRBJ1-1 . TRBV11-1 TGTGCCAGCAGCCCCATGAGTCTCTCGGCCTCTGAAGCTTTCTTT CASSPMSLSASEAFF
. TRBJ1-1 . TRBV30 TGTGCCTGGAAGGGGATCTGGGGAGAAGGCACTGAAGCTTTCTTT CAWKGIWGEGTEAFF
. TRBJ1-2 . TRBV2 TGTGCCAGCAAGGACGGGAGAGAAGACTATGGCTACACCTTC CASKDGREDYGYTF
once TRBJ2-1 . TRBV7-3 TGTGCCAGCAGCTTACTAGGGGTCTCCTACAATGAGCAGTTCTTC CASSLLGVSYNEQFF
. TRBJ2-3 . TRBV27 TGTGCCAGCAGTTGGACCTCGAACACAGATACGCAGTATTTT CASSWTSNTDTQYF
. TRBJ2-1 . TRBV11-2 TGTGCCAGCAGCTTAGGGTTAGGGGACGGTGAGCAGTTCTTC CASSLGLGDGEQFF
. TRBJ2-1 TRBD2 TRBV7-2 TGTGCCAGCAGCTTAGAAGCGGGATTCGGGAATGAGCAGTTCTTC CASSLEAGFGNEQFF
. TRBJ1-3 . TRBV19 TGTGCCAGTAGTATTCTAGCTGGAAACACCATATATTTT CASSILAGNTIYF
. TRBJ2-7 . TRBV29-1 TGCAGCGTTATAGCAGGGACCTCCTACGAGCAGTACTTC CSVIAGTSYEQYF
. TRBJ1-5 . TRBV28 TGTGCCAGCAGTTTAGGCGGTGTTCAGCCCCAGCATTTT CASSLGGVQPQHF
. TRBJ1-1 . TRBV29-1 TGCAGCGCGGACTCGTCGGGTAAGTGGGACACTGAAGCTTTCTTT CSADSSGKWDTEAFF
. TRBJ1-4 . TRBV6-5 TGTGCCAGCGGACAAAGAGGTGAAAAACTGTTTTTT CASGQRGEKLFF
. TRBJ1-2 TRBD1 TRBV19 TGTGCCAGTAGATCCCCAACCGGGCAGGGGGCGAAGGCTAACTATGGCTACACCTTC CASRSPTGQGAKANYGYTF
. TRBJ2-3 TRBD2 TRBV7-8 TGTGCCAGCAGCTTCGAGCGGGGGGACACAGATACGCAGTATTTT CASSFERGDTDTQYF
. TRBJ2-1 . TRBV4-1 TGCGCCAGCAGCCAAGGGGAGAGCTCCTACAATGAGCAGTTCTTC CASSQGESSYNEQFF
. TRBJ1-5 . TRBV28 TGTGCCAGCAGTTCGACCCCTGCCGGATTCGGTCAGCCCCAGCATTTT CASSSTPAGFGQPQHF
. TRBJ1-1 . TRBV7-3 TGTGCCAGCAGCTTAGAGTACAACACTGAAGCTTTCTTT CASSLEYNTEAFF